This T cell receptor beta chain was obtained from a study of T cell repertoires in aging, cancer and after chemotherapy. Study summary: Donor ages fell into six groups from 30 or younger up to 70 or older.

Peripheral blood genomic DNA, not sorted cells or RNA, was the template. V shed 3 bases and J shed 0 bases, with 5 bases lying between them. Germline V gives CDR1 LNHDA, CDR2 SQIVND (reference sequence). CDR3 length: 13 amino acids. Rearranged V-D-J TRB sequences were amplified with a mixed TRB-A/B primer pool. TCRdb re-analysed the multiplex PCR reads in MiXCR, keeping a single row per CDR3 protein. This table holds about 5,000 distinct CDR3 sequences, 23% found once. This clonotype was seen only a few times. The V gene is TRBV19, the J gene TRBJ1-1; D gene unclear. The specimen was blood. The receptor was isolated from a human donor with a blood cancer. The CDR3 nucleotides read TGTGCCAGTAGTATCGGTGTGAACACTGAAGCTTTCTTT. It specifies CASSIGVNTEAFF.